This entry concerns a single TCR beta chain. Its target is unknown. Here immunoSEQ multiplex PCR was the method, and the copy in TCRdb shows in-frame clones only, minus some. Of 150,000 or so clones in the sample, roughly 92% were seen once. The CDR3 is 14 residues long. The ends lost 6 bases at V and 8 bases at J; junction bases unmatched: 3. From germline, CDR1 is SNHLY and CDR2 FYNNEI. This entry is derived from a study of T cell responses to AZD1222 COVID-19 vaccine. Findings and limits, study-wide: Unmutated regions of variants are reportedly targeted by nearly half of spike-specific TCRs.

The sequence was collected from an adult in good health. The gene calls are TRBV2 and TRBJ1-6; 11 bases agree with TRBD1. The sequenced sample was peripheral blood, obtained on day 0 of AZD1222 vaccination. In DNA form, the CDR3 reads TGTGCCAGCAGCCGGGACAGGGGGTATTCACCCCTCCACTTT. Protein: CASSRDRGYSPLHF.